This T cell receptor (beta chain) was obtained from a study of Graves' ophthalmopathy and Graves' hyperthyroidism. Background on the study: Peripheral blood sampling preceded any treatment and occurred at initial diagnosis.

Study-level points and caveats: The authors also found most expanded thyroid clonotypes above 0.001 frequency in blood. Forecasting of ophthalmopathy progression by the model achieved roughly 69% sensitivity and 72% to 75% specificity.

RNA transcripts served as template for amplifying TCR beta CDR3 sequences. The workflow started with a first-round RT-PCR run with HTBI primers and then moved on to a second-round multiplex PCR. MiXCR, applied by TCRdb to the multiplex PCR reads, yields one record per CDR3 protein. The sample shows hundreds of thousands of distinct CDR3 sequences, 20% to 25% of them seen only once. Clinical symptoms, serum thyroxine, TRAb, thyroid ultrasound and orbital computed tomography determined diagnosis. This clonotype was observed many times. The antigen remains unidentified. The sequencing sample was made of peripheral blood. The receptor comes from a woman in her late teens or twenties with stable Graves' hyperthyroidism.

The CDR3 protein is CASSYLFPGLLSYEQYF. CDR3 DNA sequence: TGTGCCAGCAGTTACTTGTTCCCGGGACTCCTCTCCTACGAGCAGTACTTC. V usage is TRBV6-2 or TRBV6-3 and J usage is TRBJ2-7, with a weak D call TRBD2 (6 bases). This CDR3 region has 17 residues. V lost 1 base, J lost 0 bases, and 16 bases lay in between. Germline CDR1 reads MNHEY; CDR2 reads SVGEGT.